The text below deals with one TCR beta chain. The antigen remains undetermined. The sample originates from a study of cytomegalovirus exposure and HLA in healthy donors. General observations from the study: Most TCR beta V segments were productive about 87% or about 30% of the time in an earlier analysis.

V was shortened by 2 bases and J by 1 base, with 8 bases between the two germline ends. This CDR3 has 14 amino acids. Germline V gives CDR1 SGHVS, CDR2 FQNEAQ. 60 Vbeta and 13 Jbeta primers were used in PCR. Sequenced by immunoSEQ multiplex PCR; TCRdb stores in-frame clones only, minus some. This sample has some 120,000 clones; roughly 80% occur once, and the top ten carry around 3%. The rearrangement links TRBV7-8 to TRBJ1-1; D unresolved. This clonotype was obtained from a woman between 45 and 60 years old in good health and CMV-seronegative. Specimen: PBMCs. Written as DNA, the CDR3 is TGTGCCAGCAGCTTAACTTTTGAGAACACTGAAGCTTTCTTT. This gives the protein CASSLTFENTEAFF.